The 11 T cell receptor beta chains listed next were all sequenced from one sample in a study of blood T cell repertoires in COVID-19. Libraries were prepared by immunoSEQ multiplex PCR; TCRdb keeps only in-frame clonotypes and omits some of them. The sample lists about 260,000 clones; 88% were seen once. Material: PBMCs or T cells enriched from blood (not recorded which). The origin of the receptors is a woman in her forties or fifties who had recovered from COVID-19.

The chain carries TRBV10-3 and TRBJ2-3; TRBD2 aligns across 8 bases. Germline V gene sequence: CDR1 ENHRY, CDR2 SYGVKD. The CDR3 is 13 amino acids. V dropped 10 bases and J dropped 3; count of bases not matched to a gene: 6. The CDR3 DNA follows: TGTGCCAACGGGAGGGCCGGGACAGATACGCAGTATTTT. It yields the protein CANGRAGTDTQYF.

This chain connects TRBV7-8 to TRBJ1-3, with a tentative D call TRBD1 (5 bases). The CDR3 runs 14 residues. The V gene's germline CDR1 is SGHVS and CDR2 FQNEAQ. V was cut by 2 bases and J by 7 bases, with 12 bases left in between. CDR3 DNA: TGTGCCAGCAGCTTACGTCAGGGCACCAACACCATATATTTT. This sequence encodes CASSLRQGTNTIYF. Using reference TRBV7-8 and TRBJ1-3 for the parts outside the CDR3, the full variable domain is GAGVSQSPRYKVAKRGQDVALRCDPISGHVSLFWYQQALGQGPEFLTYFQNEAQLDKSGLPSDRFFAERPEGSVSTLKIQRTQQEDSAVYLCASSLRQGTNTIYFGEGSWLTVV.

This chain joins TRBV7-9 and TRBJ1-2, with D perhaps matching TRBD1 (6 bases). This CDR3 has 13 residues. V lost 4 bases and J lost 0, with 6 bases in between. The germline CDR1 and CDR2 sequences are SEHNR and FQNEAQ (reference sequence). CDR3 DNA: TGTGCCAGCAGCTGGGACACTAACTATGGCTACACCTTC. Its translation is CASSWDTNYGYTF.

The chain joins TRBV19 to TRBJ1-1; 7 bases agree with TRBD1. Losses at the gene ends were 4 bases for V and 2 bases for J; bases not matched to a gene: 4. Germline V gives CDR1 LNHDA, CDR2 SQIVND (reference sequence). CDR3 length: 14 residues. The CDR3 bases are TGTGCCAGTAGTACTCGACAGGGTAACACTGAAGCTTTCTTT. It specifies CASSTRQGNTEAFF.

CDR3 region: CASSTRDSYSGNTIYF. The CDR3 DNA is TGTGCCAGTAGTACCCGGGACAGCTACTCTGGAAACACCATATATTTT. V is TRBV19 and J is TRBJ1-3; 7 nucleotides agree with TRBD1. With V trimmed by 4 bases and J by 0 bases, 6 bases remained unmatched. Germline assignment: CDR1 LNHDA and CDR2 SQIVND (reference sequence). The CDR3 spans 16 residues.

This rearrangement joins TRBV5-8 to TRBJ2-7; D is undetermined. CDR1 and CDR2 (germline): SGHTS, YDEGEE. The ends were cut back, 4 bases at V and 4 bases at J, with 6 bases in the middle. The CDR3 consists of 11 residues. For the CDR3, the DNA is TGTGCCAGCAGCGTACTGTACGAGCAGTACTTC. Encoded protein: CASSVLYEQYF. Together with reference TRBV5-8 and TRBJ2-7, the CDR3 gives the full variable domain: EAGVTQSPTHLIKTRGQQATLRCSPISGHTSVYWYQQALGLGLQFLLWYDEGEERNRGNFPPRFSGRQFPNYSSELNVNALELEDSALYLCASSVLYEQYFGPGTRLTVT.

As for this clone: Distinct nucleotide sequences in the sample also encode this CDR3. V usage is TRBV9 and J usage is TRBJ2-2; a possible D gene is TRBD2 (5 bases). Germline assignment: CDR1 SGDLS and CDR2 YYNGEE. V shed 3 bases and J shed 1 base, with 10 bases lying between them. The CDR3 length is 15 residues. The CDR3 loop is CASSAGLVNTGELFF. DNA of the CDR3: TGTGCCAGCAGCGCCGGACTGGTGAACACCGGGGAGCTGTTTTTT. The whole variable domain, remainder taken from reference TRBV9 and TRBJ2-2, is DSGVTQTPKHLITATGQRVTLRCSPRSGDLSVYWYQQSLDQGLQFLIQYYNGEERAKGNILERFSAQQFPDLHSELNLSSLELGDSALYFCASSAGLVNTGELFFGEGSRLTVL.

Points on this clone: At the DNA level, this CDR3 is encoded by other sequences in the same sample as well. The genes are TRBV7-8 and TRBJ1-5; TRBD1 agrees at 8 bases. With 3 bases clipped from V and 5 bases from J, the junction kept 0 bases outside the gene matches. The CDR3 totals 13 residues. CDR1 and CDR2 from the germline V gene are SGHVS and FQNEAQ. The CDR3: CASSLTGDQPQHF. DNA of the CDR3: TGTGCCAGCAGCTTGACAGGGGATCAGCCCCAGCATTTT.

The chain links TRBV7-2 to TRBJ2-1; 15 nucleotides match TRBD2. V gave up 1 base and J gave up 7 bases; unmatched junction bases: 5. CDR3 length: 17 residues. CDR1 and CDR2 from the germline V gene are SGHTA and FQGNSA. Here the CDR3 reads CASSLGTSGRALNEQFF. The CDR3 DNA reads TGTGCCAGCAGCTTAGGGACTAGCGGGAGGGCATTAAATGAGCAGTTCTTC.

V usage is TRBV7-2 and J usage is TRBJ2-3; 7 bases match TRBD2. The junction had 12 bases not matched to a gene; V was cut back by 4 bases and J by 8 bases. Germline CDR1 and CDR2: SGHTA and FQGNSA. The CDR3 contains 15 residues. The CDR3 reads CASSSLAGVLSTQYF. The CDR3 DNA follows: TGTGCCAGCAGCTCTCTTGCGGGAGTTCTTTCTACGCAGTATTTT.

In its sample, this clone was seen a few times. The chain joins TRBV3-1 (or the pseudogene TRBV3-2) to TRBJ1-6; D is uncertain. Trimming removed 4 bases from V and 1 base from J, with 8 bases in between. This CDR3 has 15 residues. Germline V CDR1 and CDR2: LGHDT, YNNKEL (reference sequence). For the CDR3, the DNA is TGTGCCAGCAGCCCATGGCAATCCTATAATTCACCCCTCCACTTT. Encoded protein: CASSPWQSYNSPLHF.